Listed below are T cell receptor beta chains from one sample, sequenced in a study of OX40 agonist ivuxolimab in advanced cancers. Measured with immunoSEQ multiplex PCR; TCRdb has only the in-frame clones, and not every one. The sample contains nearly 50,000 clones, around 90% of which appear only once. The source material was CD4+ or CD8+ T cells sorted from blood, sampled in a trial of the OX40 agonist ivuxolimab. Every receptor here comes from an adult with an advanced solid tumor such as melanoma, head and neck, liver or kidney cancer. Each CDR3 is given with its conserved first and last residue. The D gene is left open where the match is weak. Size values are once, few and many counts, or a class for expanded clones, and some rows have none.

clone_size: .; v_call: TRBV28; j_call: TRBJ1-1; d_call: .; cdr3_aa: CASSERLENTEAFF; cdr3_nt: TGTGCCAGCAGCGAACGACTGGAGAACACTGAAGCTTTCTTT
clone_size: .; v_call: TRBV4-2; j_call: TRBJ2-1; d_call: TRBD2; cdr3_aa: CASSQDLAGVDEQFF; cdr3_nt: TGTGCCAGCAGCCAAGATCTAGCGGGGGTGGATGAGCAGTTCTTC
clone_size: .; v_call: TRBV5-4; j_call: TRBJ1-2; d_call: .; cdr3_aa: CASSWGRNLIGGYTF; cdr3_nt: TGTGCCAGCAGCTGGGGACGGAACCTAATAGGTGGCTACACCTTC
clone_size: .; v_call: TRBV19; j_call: TRBJ1-4; d_call: .; cdr3_aa: CASKDRLNEKLFF; cdr3_nt: TGTGCCAGTAAGGACAGACTAAATGAAAAACTGTTTTTT
clone_size: medium-sized; v_call: TRBV6-1; j_call: TRBJ2-1; d_call: .; cdr3_aa: CASRSGVDGVNEQFF; cdr3_nt: TGTGCCAGCAGGTCAGGGGTGGATGGGGTCAATGAGCAGTTCTTC
clone_size: once; v_call: TRBV11-3; j_call: TRBJ2-7; d_call: .; cdr3_aa: CASSSNTYEQYF; cdr3_nt: TGTGCCAGCAGCTCTAACACCTACGAGCAGTACTTC
clone_size: .; v_call: TRBV19; j_call: TRBJ2-1; d_call: .; cdr3_aa: CASSIDRGSYNEQFF; cdr3_nt: TGTGCCAGTAGTATAGACAGGGGCTCCTACAATGAGCAGTTCTTC
clone_size: .; v_call: TRBV30; j_call: TRBJ2-4; d_call: .; cdr3_aa: CAWRGGQGADIQYF; cdr3_nt: TGTGCCTGGAGGGGGGGGCAGGGGGCCGACATTCAGTACTTC
clone_size: .; v_call: TRBV7-8; j_call: TRBJ2-5; d_call: .; cdr3_aa: CASSLVGAGETQYF; cdr3_nt: TGTGCCAGCAGCTTAGTGGGAGCAGGCGAGACCCAGTACTTC
clone_size: .; v_call: TRBV14; j_call: TRBJ2-5; d_call: TRBD2; cdr3_aa: CASSMLLAGERTQYF; cdr3_nt: TGTGCCAGCAGTATGTTACTAGCGGGGGAAAGGACCCAGTACTTC
clone_size: .; v_call: TRBV6-1; j_call: TRBJ1-4; d_call: .; cdr3_aa: CASSPRAGTNEKLFF; cdr3_nt: TGTGCCAGCAGTCCGCGGGCGGGAACTAATGAAAAACTGTTTTTT
clone_size: .; v_call: TRBV29-1; j_call: TRBJ2-2; d_call: .; cdr3_aa: CSVGSGLPTGELFF; cdr3_nt: TGCAGCGTTGGTTCGGGACTGCCCACCGGGGAGCTGTTTTTT
clone_size: .; v_call: TRBV10-1; j_call: TRBJ2-2; d_call: .; cdr3_aa: CASSPGTSYTGELFF; cdr3_nt: TGCGCCAGCAGTCCCGGGACAAGTTACACCGGGGAGCTGTTTTTT
clone_size: .; v_call: TRBV4-1; j_call: TRBJ1-3; d_call: .; cdr3_aa: CASSAGAGPKSGNTIYF; cdr3_nt: TGCGCCAGCAGCGCCGGGGCAGGCCCTAAATCTGGAAACACCATATATTTT
clone_size: .; v_call: TRBV2; j_call: TRBJ1-1; d_call: TRBD1; cdr3_aa: CASSWAQGQGALTEAFF; cdr3_nt: TGTGCCAGCAGTTGGGCCCAAGGACAGGGGGCCTTGACTGAAGCTTTCTTT
clone_size: .; v_call: TRBV5-1; j_call: TRBJ2-3; d_call: .; cdr3_aa: CASSLGHLGDTDTQYF; cdr3_nt: TGCGCCAGCAGCTTGGGACACCTAGGGGACACAGATACGCAGTATTTT
clone_size: .; v_call: TRBV27; j_call: TRBJ2-1; d_call: TRBD2; cdr3_aa: CASSFSGGEQFF; cdr3_nt: TGTGCCAGCAGTTTCTCGGGAGGGGAGCAGTTCTTC
clone_size: .; v_call: TRBV6-1; j_call: TRBJ2-1; d_call: TRBD1; cdr3_aa: CASSEGQGGLEQFF; cdr3_nt: TGTGCCAGCAGTGAAGGACAGGGGGGCCTTGAGCAGTTCTTC
clone_size: .; v_call: TRBV18; j_call: TRBJ1-1; d_call: .; cdr3_aa: CASSPPSAGYTEAFF; cdr3_nt: TGTGCCAGCTCACCACCGTCGGCAGGGTATACTGAAGCTTTCTTT
clone_size: .; v_call: TRBV7-8; j_call: TRBJ2-7; d_call: TRBD2; cdr3_aa: CASSSGLAGTYEQYF; cdr3_nt: TGTGCCAGCAGCTCGGGACTAGCGGGGACCTACGAGCAGTACTTC
clone_size: .; v_call: TRBV6-1; j_call: TRBJ2-6; d_call: .; cdr3_aa: CASSSRDSGANVLTF; cdr3_nt: TGTGCCAGCAGTTCCAGGGACTCTGGGGCCAACGTCCTGACTTTC
clone_size: .; v_call: TRBV4-1; j_call: TRBJ1-2; d_call: .; cdr3_aa: CASSQGGVSDGYTF; cdr3_nt: TGCGCCAGCAGCCAAGGGGGCGTCTCGGATGGCTACACCTTC
clone_size: .; v_call: TRBV6-1; j_call: TRBJ1-2; d_call: .; cdr3_aa: CASTTDSAYGYTF; cdr3_nt: TGTGCCAGCACCACGGACAGTGCTTATGGCTACACCTTC
clone_size: .; v_call: TRBV27; j_call: TRBJ1-2; d_call: .; cdr3_aa: CASSLSRGDGYTF; cdr3_nt: TGTGCCAGCAGTTTATCACGGGGGGATGGCTACACCTTC
clone_size: .; v_call: TRBV7-2; j_call: TRBJ2-3; d_call: .; cdr3_aa: CASSLALRPLKPDTQYF; cdr3_nt: TGTGCCAGCAGCTTAGCGCTGCGGCCTCTAAAACCAGATACGCAGTATTTT
clone_size: .; v_call: TRBV6-1; j_call: TRBJ2-1; d_call: .; cdr3_aa: CASSVEGDPNEQFF; cdr3_nt: TGTGCCAGCAGTGTGGAGGGTGATCCCAATGAGCAGTTCTTC
clone_size: .; v_call: TRBV10-1; j_call: TRBJ1-1; d_call: .; cdr3_aa: CASRTGPNTEAFF; cdr3_nt: TGCGCCAGCAGGACAGGACCCAACACTGAAGCTTTCTTT
clone_size: .; v_call: TRBV7-2; j_call: TRBJ2-3; d_call: .; cdr3_aa: CASSLAGGTDTQYF; cdr3_nt: TGTGCCAGCAGCTTAGCGGGGGGCACAGATACGCAGTATTTT
clone_size: .; v_call: TRBV11-3; j_call: TRBJ2-1; d_call: TRBD2; cdr3_aa: CASSGTSGGYNEQFF; cdr3_nt: TGTGCCAGCAGCGGGACTAGCGGGGGATACAATGAGCAGTTCTTC
clone_size: .; v_call: TRBV19; j_call: TRBJ2-1; d_call: TRBD1; cdr3_aa: CASSASGTEYNEQFF; cdr3_nt: TGTGCCAGTAGTGCATCCGGGACAGAATACAATGAGCAGTTCTTC
clone_size: .; v_call: TRBV7-3; j_call: TRBJ1-1; d_call: .; cdr3_aa: CASSEGLMNTEAFF; cdr3_nt: TGTGCCAGCAGCGAAGGACTCATGAACACTGAAGCTTTCTTT
clone_size: once; v_call: TRBV30; j_call: TRBJ2-7; d_call: TRBD2; cdr3_aa: CAWSPRAGWYEQYF; cdr3_nt: TGTGCCTGGAGCCCCCGAGCGGGGTGGTACGAGCAGTACTTC
clone_size: .; v_call: TRBV27; j_call: TRBJ1-2; d_call: .; cdr3_aa: CASSFGTDYGYTF; cdr3_nt: TGTGCCAGCAGTTTTGGGACGGATTATGGCTACACCTTC
clone_size: .; v_call: TRBV4-1; j_call: TRBJ2-3; d_call: .; cdr3_aa: CASSQERTLSTDTQYF; cdr3_nt: TGCGCCAGCAGCCAAGAGAGGACACTTAGCACAGATACGCAGTATTTT
clone_size: .; v_call: TRBV7-2; j_call: TRBJ2-2; d_call: TRBD1; cdr3_aa: CASSLQGVIPGELFF; cdr3_nt: TGTGCCAGCAGCTTACAGGGGGTAATACCCGGGGAGCTGTTTTTT
clone_size: .; v_call: TRBV29-1; j_call: TRBJ1-2; d_call: .; cdr3_aa: CSVRDGRTYGYTF; cdr3_nt: TGCAGCGTTAGGGACGGGAGAACCTATGGCTACACCTTC
clone_size: .; v_call: TRBV5-1; j_call: TRBJ1-2; d_call: .; cdr3_aa: CASTAGADGYTF; cdr3_nt: TGCGCCAGTACTGCGGGAGCGGACGGCTACACCTTC
clone_size: .; v_call: TRBV5-6; j_call: TRBJ2-3; d_call: .; cdr3_aa: CASSLVAGRDTQYF; cdr3_nt: TGTGCCAGCAGCTTGGTGGCAGGTCGGGATACGCAGTATTTT
clone_size: .; v_call: TRBV30; j_call: TRBJ2-2; d_call: TRBD1; cdr3_aa: CAWGDSYFTGELFF; cdr3_nt: TGTGCCTGGGGGGACAGTTACTTCACCGGGGAGCTGTTTTTT
clone_size: once; v_call: TRBV28; j_call: TRBJ2-5; d_call: .; cdr3_aa: CASSLLPQETQYF; cdr3_nt: TGTGCCAGCAGTTTACTGCCACAAGAGACCCAGTACTTC
clone_size: .; v_call: TRBV4-1; j_call: TRBJ2-7; d_call: .; cdr3_aa: CASSHKLGESYEQYF; cdr3_nt: TGCGCCAGCAGCCATAAATTAGGGGAATCCTACGAGCAGTACTTC
clone_size: .; v_call: TRBV7-8; j_call: TRBJ1-2; d_call: TRBD1; cdr3_aa: CASSQGGAGGYTF; cdr3_nt: TGTGCCAGCAGCCAGGGGGGAGCCGGTGGCTACACCTTC
clone_size: .; v_call: TRBV5-1; j_call: TRBJ2-4; d_call: .; cdr3_aa: CASSAGYNIQYF; cdr3_nt: TGCGCCAGCAGTGCAGGGTATAACATTCAGTACTTC
clone_size: .; v_call: TRBV6-6; j_call: TRBJ2-5; d_call: .; cdr3_aa: CASSYAGREEETQYF; cdr3_nt: TGTGCCAGCAGTTACGCTGGGCGTGAAGAAGAGACCCAGTACTTC
clone_size: .; v_call: TRBV6-5; j_call: TRBJ1-1; d_call: .; cdr3_aa: CASSYSAGAGTEAFF; cdr3_nt: TGTGCCAGCAGTTACTCAGCGGGGGCTGGGACTGAAGCTTTCTTT
clone_size: .; v_call: TRBV4-1; j_call: TRBJ1-5; d_call: .; cdr3_aa: CASSQFVDQPQHF; cdr3_nt: TGCGCCAGCAGCCAGTTTGTAGATCAGCCCCAGCATTTT
clone_size: .; v_call: TRBV7-9; j_call: TRBJ1-4; d_call: .; cdr3_aa: CASSMGLLNEKLFF; cdr3_nt: TGTGCCAGCAGCATGGGACTGTTAAATGAAAAACTGTTTTTT
clone_size: .; v_call: TRBV6-5; j_call: TRBJ1-1; d_call: .; cdr3_aa: CASSYQGTTEAFF; cdr3_nt: TGTGCCAGCAGTTATCAGGGTACCACTGAAGCTTTCTTT
clone_size: .; v_call: TRBV5-6; j_call: TRBJ2-3; d_call: .; cdr3_aa: CASSPRTDTQYF; cdr3_nt: TGTGCCAGCAGCCCTCGCACAGATACGCAGTATTTT
clone_size: once; v_call: TRBV6-5; j_call: TRBJ1-1; d_call: TRBD1; cdr3_aa: CASSQGDTEAFF; cdr3_nt: TGTGCCAGCAGTCAGGGGGACACTGAAGCTTTCTTT
clone_size: .; v_call: TRBV4-1; j_call: TRBJ2-2; d_call: .; cdr3_aa: CASSQDSGTGELFF; cdr3_nt: TGCGCCAGCAGCCAAGATTCGGGCACCGGGGAGCTGTTTTTT
clone_size: .; v_call: TRBV4-1; j_call: TRBJ2-1; d_call: TRBD2; cdr3_aa: CASSQEGTSGGNNEQFF; cdr3_nt: TGCGCCAGCAGCCAAGAAGGGACTAGCGGGGGGAACAATGAGCAGTTCTTC
clone_size: .; v_call: TRBV4-1; j_call: TRBJ1-2; d_call: .; cdr3_aa: CASSQDLGGNYGYTF; cdr3_nt: TGCGCCAGCAGCCAAGATTTAGGGGGGAACTATGGCTACACCTTC
clone_size: .; v_call: TRBV7-9; j_call: TRBJ2-5; d_call: .; cdr3_aa: CASSPDRLQETQYF; cdr3_nt: TGTGCCAGCAGCCCCGACAGACTCCAAGAGACCCAGTACTTC